These 8 T cell receptor beta chains share one sample of origin, sequenced in a study of control samples from healthy donors and cancer patients. Sequencing was performed with immunoSEQ multiplex PCR; in TCRdb, only in-frame clones are kept and a portion is missing. The table includes some 150,000 clones, just under 95% detected once. The sequencing input was blood. These receptors were obtained from a woman aged 55 to 70 in good health.

The V and J genes are TRBV4-3 and TRBJ1-5, with TRBD1 as a possible D gene (5 bases). Germline V CDR1 and CDR2: LGHNA, YSLEER. This CDR3 comprises 15 residues. Trimming shortened V by 2 bases and J by 5 bases, and 13 bases separated the two germline ends. The CDR3 DNA reads TGCGCCAGCAGCCAACTGGCTGACAGCTATCAGCCCCAGCATTTT. Translating gives CASSQLADSYQPQHF.

CDR3 amino acids: CASSDTSGVQPQHF. DNA of the CDR3: TGTGCCAGCAGTGACACTTCAGGAGTTCAGCCCCAGCATTTT. This sequence joins TRBV6-2 or TRBV6-3 and TRBJ1-5; D is unresolved. Trimming removed 5 bases at V and 6 bases at J, with 14 bases between. CDR3 length: 14 amino acids. Looked up from germline, CDR1 is MNHEY and CDR2 is SVGEGT.

The chain links TRBV6-2 or TRBV6-3 to TRBJ1-3; perhaps TRBD1 as D (5 bases). CDR3 length: 13 amino acids. Trimming pared 0 bases from V and 8 bases from J, leaving 8 bases between. In germline, CDR1 is MNHEY, CDR2 SVGEGT. CDR3 nucleotides: TGTGCCAGCAGTTACTCACGGGGCCACACCATATATTTT. As protein: CASSYSRGHTIYF.

V gene TRBV20-1 combines with J gene TRBJ1-1; 7 positions match TRBD1. Germline CDR1 reads DFQATT; CDR2 reads SNEGSKA (reference sequence). The CDR3 totals 14 residues. J was trimmed by 4 bases and V by 3 bases; bases with no gene match: 8. The CDR3 nucleotides read TGCAGTGCTAGTCAAATTACAGGGGTCACTGAAGCTTTCTTT. Its translation is CSASQITGVTEAFF.

CDR3 amino acids: CASSTSGGTPYHLVEQYF. CDR3 bases: TGTGCCAGCAGCACCAGCGGGGGGACTCCCTACCACCTGGTGGAGCAGTACTTC. This chain links TRBV5-6 with TRBJ2-7, with TRBD2 matching over 9 bases. The germline CDR1 and CDR2 sequences are SGHDT and YYEEEE. Trimming at V came to 4 bases and at J to 7 bases, leaving 21 bases not matched to a gene. The CDR3 spans 18 residues.

This clone was counted once. Other DNA variants within this sample encode the same CDR3. The chain employs TRBV6-5 and TRBJ1-2; 10 positions agree with TRBD1. Germline V gene lookup returns CDR1 MNHEY and CDR2 SVGAGI. This CDR3 comprises 15 residues. V lost 2 bases to trimming and J lost 2 bases; unmatched junction nucleotides: 2. CDR3 DNA: TGTGCCAGCAGTTACCGGGACAGGGGAAACTATGGCTACACCTTC. Translation: CASSYRDRGNYGYTF.

The chain couples TRBV18 to TRBJ1-3; D is undetermined. The CDR3 covers 13 residues. V was clipped by 0 bases and J by 4 bases, with 4 bases between them. Per germline, CDR1 KGHSH and CDR2 LQKENI. CDR3 coding DNA: TGTGCCAGCTCACCACCGGCCGGAAACACCATATATTTT. Translation gives CASSPPAGNTIYF.

This rearrangement joins TRBV27 to TRBJ1-2; D unresolved. The germline V gene has CDR1 MNHEY and CDR2 SMNVEV (reference sequence). The CDR3 length is 14 residues. V shed 2 bases and J shed 1 base, with 8 bases lying between them. The DNA of the CDR3 is TGTGCCAGCAGTTTAAATCCTAATAACTATGGCTACACCTTC. Protein product: CASSLNPNNYGYTF.